The clone carrying this T cell receptor beta chain was detected ten times or more. Antigen unknown. These data are taken from a study of T cells after yellow fever vaccination. Study-level points and caveats: The secondary response was weaker but peaked faster, day 5 versus 15.

J lost 7 bases, V lost 6 bases, and 9 bases had no gene match. The CDR3 is 15 amino acids. Per the germline V gene, CDR1 is DFQATT and CDR2 is SNEGSKA (reference sequence). Universal primer sites and UMIs were introduced during 5'RACE template-switching synthesis of TCR cDNA. Via MiXCR, TCRdb re-called the 5' RACE reads, giving one row per CDR3 protein. Of around 300,000 distinct CDR3 sequences detected, 10% to 15% appear once; the ten largest clones hold 0.4% to 0.65%. Material: CD4+ T cells sorted from PBMCs, obtained 45 days after the yellow fever booster vaccination. This clonotype originated in a young man who received the YFV17D yellow fever vaccine. The rearrangement links TRBV20-1 to TRBJ2-1, with TRBD2 identical over 13 bases. The CDR3 protein is CSATWTSGSPNEQFF. In DNA, the CDR3 is TGCAGTGCAACCTGGACTAGCGGGAGTCCTAATGAGCAGTTCTTC.